These 22 T cell receptor beta chains came from one sample sequenced in a study of cytotoxic CD8 clonotypes in ibrutinib-treated CLL. Sequenced by immunoSEQ multiplex PCR; TCRdb stores in-frame clones only, minus some. The profile shows roughly 190,000 clones, around 72% of them singletons. Sequences were derived from PBMCs, sampled after 24 months of ibrutinib treatment. These receptors came from a human donor with chronic lymphocytic leukemia.

The CDR3 DNA reads TGTGCCAGCAATCGACAGGGACCCTACGAGCAGTACTTC. Translated, it gives CASNRQGPYEQYF. The genes are TRBV2 and TRBJ2-7; TRBD1 matches at 7 bases. Germline V gene sequence: CDR1 SNHLY, CDR2 FYNNEI. V trimming: 7 bases; J trimming: 2 bases; junction bases outside the gene matches: 5. The CDR3 is 13 residues long.

This clone was observed a few times. The chain employs TRBV6-1 and TRBJ1-2; possible D gene TRBD1, 5 bases. The CDR3 has 13 residues. Germline-derived CDR1 and CDR2 are MNHNS and SASEGT. Trimming stripped 5 bases from V and 7 bases from J, with 14 bases between. Here the CDR3 DNA reads TGTGCCAGCAGTACCGCGGGGCCTGCTGGCTACACCTTC. Its translation is CASSTAGPAGYTF.

V and J are TRBV28 and TRBJ2-3; 9 nucleotides line up with TRBD2. The germline gives CDR1 MDHEN, CDR2 SYDVKM. The CDR3 loop spans 15 amino acids. V was clipped by 6 bases and J by 6 bases; unmatched bases: 10. CDR3 nucleotides: TGTGCCAGCAGATCCGGGACTAGCCCTTGGGATACGCAGTATTTT. Protein product: CASRSGTSPWDTQYF.

This chain joins TRBV4-3 and TRBJ2-2; TRBD2 aligns across 15 bases. V lost 2 bases and J lost 7; bases outside the gene matches: 11. Per germline, CDR1 LGHNA and CDR2 YSLEER. There are 19 residues in the CDR3. CDR3 residues: CASSQSLGLAGGPNGELFF. Written as DNA, the CDR3 is TGCGCCAGCAGCCAAAGCCTTGGACTAGCGGGAGGGCCCAACGGGGAGCTGTTTTTT.

This chain links TRBV11-1 with TRBJ2-7; a possible D gene is TRBD2 (6 bases). The germline V gene encodes CDR1 SGHAT and CDR2 FQDESV (reference sequence). The CDR3 length is 14 residues. V gave up 4 bases and J gave up 4 bases, with 14 bases separating them. This CDR3 is CASSWTGSWYEQYF. For the CDR3, the DNA is TGTGCCAGCAGCTGGACCGGGAGCTGGTACGAGCAGTACTTC. The full variable domain, rest sourced from reference TRBV11-1 and TRBJ2-7, is EAEVAQSPRYKITEKSQAVAFWCDPISGHATLYWYRQILGQGPELLVQFQDESVVDDSQLPKDRFSAERLKGVDSTLKIQPAELGDSAMYLCASSWTGSWYEQYFGPGTRLTVT.

This chain joins TRBV6-5 and TRBJ1-4, with D possibly being TRBD1 (5 bases). Trimming pared 6 bases from V and 8 bases from J, leaving 16 bases between. CDR1 is MNHEY and CDR2 is SVGAGI in the germline V gene. This CDR3 has 14 residues. CDR3 sequence reads: CASRTGGGLEKLFF. Here the CDR3 DNA reads TGTGCCAGCAGAACAGGCGGAGGGTTGGAAAAACTGTTTTTT.

The chain uses TRBV5-1 and TRBJ2-3, with D hard to call. This CDR3 is 14 amino acids long. Germline-derived CDR1 and CDR2 are SGHRS and YFSETQ. V was cut by 0 bases and J by 4 bases, with 9 bases left in between. The CDR3 DNA follows: TGCGCCAGCAGCTTGGAGAGGTTTTCAGATACGCAGTATTTT. Translation gives CASSLERFSDTQYF.

This rearrangement joins TRBV6-6 to TRBJ2-2; D is unclear. Germline CDR1 and CDR2: MNHNY and SVGAGI (reference sequence). Between the trimmed V and J ends, which lost 0 bases and 9 bases, there was a span of 8 bases. The CDR3 covers 13 residues. CDR3 residues: CASSYSVERELFF. CDR3 in DNA: TGTGCCAGCAGTTACTCAGTTGAAAGGGAGCTGTTTTTT.

The chain combines TRBV7-9 with TRBJ2-1, with a weak D call TRBD2 (5 bases). V gave up 5 bases and J gave up 9 bases, with 17 bases separating them. The CDR3 is 14 amino acids. Per the germline V gene, CDR1 is SEHNR and CDR2 is FQNEAQ (reference sequence). DNA for the CDR3: TGTGCCAGCAGCCCTTCAGCGGAGTTGACTGAGCAGTTCTTC. Its translation: CASSPSAELTEQFF.

This sequence joins TRBV29-1 and TRBJ1-1; D is unclear. The V end was cut by 7 bases, the J end by 4 bases, with 13 bases between. CDR1 is SQVTM and CDR2 is ANQGSEA in the germline V gene. This CDR3 is 12 amino acids long. The CDR3 region is CSAANLGTEAFF. DNA for the CDR3: TGCAGCGCTGCAAACTTGGGCACTGAAGCTTTCTTT.

This rearrangement joins TRBV10-3 to TRBJ2-7, with 8 bases fitting TRBD2. CDR1 and CDR2 (germline): ENHRY, SYGVKD. The V segment lost 7 bases and the J segment 4 bases; nucleotides outside the gene matches: 15. The CDR3 totals 16 residues. CDR3 bases: TGTGCCATCAAAGAGGTCCGGGAGGGCCCAGAATACGAGCAGTACTTC. As protein: CAIKEVREGPEYEQYF.

This rearrangement joins TRBV7-3 to TRBJ2-1; 7 bases are shared with TRBD2. This CDR3 has 13 residues. The germline V gene encodes CDR1 SGHTA and CDR2 FQGTGA. The J segment lost 8 bases and the V segment lost 2 bases, leaving 3 bases of the junction unmatched. CDR3 protein: CASSLAGVHEQFF. The CDR3 DNA reads as TGTGCCAGCAGCTTAGCGGGAGTGCATGAGCAGTTCTTC.

This rearrangement joins TRBV4-2 to TRBJ2-3; 14 nucleotides line up with TRBD2. Germline V CDR1 and CDR2: LGHNA, YNFKEQ. Germline trimming cut 3 bases from V and 1 base from J; bases unmatched to any gene: 12. The CDR3 runs to 20 residues. The CDR3 DNA follows: TGTGCCAGCAGCCACCTGGGACTAGCGGGAGATTTGATGGGCACAGATACGCAGTATTTT. Translating gives CASSHLGLAGDLMGTDTQYF.

The chain is built from TRBV5-1 and TRBJ2-5; TRBD2 matches 10 bases. V trimming: 0 bases; J trimming: 5 bases; junction bases outside the gene matches: 7. Germline CDR1 SGHRS, CDR2 YFSETQ. This CDR3 comprises 16 residues. The CDR3 nucleotides are TGCGCCAGCAGCTTGGGATCTAGCGGGAGTTGGGAGACCCAGTACTTC. Translated: CASSLGSSGSWETQYF.

The V gene is TRBV7-9, the J gene TRBJ2-1; D gene uncertain. The CDR3 length is 11 residues. V was pared by 8 bases and J by 15 bases, with 17 bases between. The germline CDR1 and CDR2 sequences are SEHNR and FQNEAQ (reference sequence). The DNA for the CDR3 is TGTGCCAGCTTATTAGGGTTGGGTATGTTCTTC. This gives the protein CASLLGLGMFF.

This clone has only a few counts. This chain connects TRBV14 to TRBJ2-6, with D possibly being TRBD1 (5 bases). V lost 4 bases, J lost 2 bases, and 12 bases lay in between. CDR3 length: 16 amino acids. CDR1 is SGHDN and CDR2 is FVKESK in the germline V gene. The CDR3, as DNA: TGTGCCAGCAGCCCCTCAGACAGCCCTGGGGCCAACGTCCTGACTTTC. It translates to CASSPSDSPGANVLTF.

The rearrangement uses TRBV29-1 and TRBJ2-7; no reliable D call. Germline CDR1 SQVTM, CDR2 ANQGSEA. Trimming took 6 bases from V and 4 from J, leaving 16 bases between them. There are 13 residues in the CDR3. The CDR3 region has the DNA TGCAGCGTGTACTCCTCCATATTATACGAGCAGTACTTC. It specifies CSVYSSILYEQYF.

The chain combines TRBV18 with TRBJ2-1; 9 bases align to TRBD1. This CDR3 comprises 17 residues. With 0 bases clipped from V and 0 bases from J, the junction kept 3 bases outside the gene matches. CDR1 KGHSH and CDR2 LQKENI come from the germline V gene. As DNA, the CDR3 is TGTGCCAGCTCACCACCGACAGGGGGGAGCTCCTACAATGAGCAGTTCTTC. Its translation: CASSPPTGGSSYNEQFF. The whole variable domain, remainder taken from reference TRBV18 and TRBJ2-1, is NAGVMQNPRHLVRRRGQEARLRCSPMKGHSHVYWYRQLPEEGLKFMVYLQKENIIDESGMPKERFSAEFPKEGPSILRIQQVVRGDSAAYFCASSPPTGGSSYNEQFFGPGTRLTVL.

The chain has TRBV4-3 and TRBJ2-2; D unresolved. Germline CDR1 is LGHNA and CDR2 is YSLEER. The CDR3 totals 15 residues. Between the trimmed V and J ends, which lost 0 bases and 6 bases, there was a span of 11 bases. The CDR3 sequence: CASSQEYGSPGELFF. The DNA for the CDR3 is TGCGCCAGCAGCCAAGAATACGGGTCCCCCGGGGAGCTGTTTTTT.

This clone showed up just a few times. The chain couples TRBV15 to TRBJ2-7; TRBD1 might be the D (5 bases). The CDR3 spans 14 residues. The germline V gene encodes CDR1 LNHNV and CDR2 YYDKDF (reference sequence). The V gene lost 0 bases and the J gene lost 3 bases, with 9 bases spanning the gap. CDR3 sequence reads: CATSRERDSYEQYF. The CDR3, as DNA: TGTGCCACCAGCAGAGAACGAGACAGCTACGAGCAGTACTTC.

This clone was picked up one time. V usage is TRBV19 and J usage is TRBJ1-2, with TRBD1 as a possible D gene (6 bases). Germline V CDR1 and CDR2: LNHDA, SQIVND (reference sequence). Trimming stripped 3 bases from V and 4 bases from J, with 12 bases between. The CDR3 extends over 14 amino acids. CDR3 sequence reads: CASSIRQVIYGYTF. CDR3 in DNA: TGTGCCAGTAGTATCCGACAGGTCATCTATGGCTACACCTTC.

V gene TRBV6-1 combines with J gene TRBJ2-7, with D maybe TRBD2 (6 bases). Trimming stripped 2 bases from V and 6 bases from J, with 20 bases between. Germline V gene sequence: CDR1 MNHNS, CDR2 SASEGT. The CDR3 is 16 amino acids. The DNA for the CDR3 is TGTGCCAGCAGTGAATGGGCTAGCGAAAAATCTGGCGAGCAGTACTTC. It encodes CASSEWASEKSGEQYF.